What follows are 19 T cell receptor beta chains derived from one specimen sequenced in a study of cytotoxic CD8 clonotypes in ibrutinib-treated CLL. TCRdb's copy holds only in-frame clones and misses some; the assay was immunoSEQ multiplex PCR. The sample holds 110,000 to 150,000 clones, 85% to 95% seen once. The sample consisted of PBMCs, taken after 12 months of ibrutinib treatment. The receptors here all came from a human donor with chronic lymphocytic leukemia.

This sequence joins TRBV7-8 and TRBJ1-3; 7 nucleotides agree with TRBD1. The V segment lost 5 bases and the J segment 2 bases; nucleotides outside the gene matches: 6. Germline V gene lookup returns CDR1 SGHVS and CDR2 FQNEAQ. CDR3 length: 15 residues. CDR3: CASSVRQGAGNTIYF. CDR3 bases: TGTGCCAGCAGCGTGCGCCAGGGGGCTGGAAACACCATATATTTT.

This chain joins TRBV9 and TRBJ1-2; D is unclear. This CDR3 region has 14 residues. Germline loops: CDR1 SGDLS, CDR2 YYNGEE. V was cut by 0 bases and J by 0 bases, with 6 bases left in between. CDR3 sequence (DNA): TGTGCCAGCAGCGTAGATTTAGCTAACTATGGCTACACCTTC. Translation: CASSVDLANYGYTF.

The V gene is TRBV27, the J gene TRBJ2-1; TRBD2 might be the D (5 bases). Trimming pared 2 bases from V and 8 bases from J, leaving 16 bases between. The germline V gene encodes CDR1 MNHEY and CDR2 SMNVEV (reference sequence). This CDR3 has 15 amino acids. CDR3 loop: CASSLTPRGSDEQFF. CDR3 bases: TGTGCCAGCAGTTTAACCCCCCGGGGTTCGGATGAGCAGTTCTTC.

The chain carries TRBV7-2 and TRBJ1-5, with D perhaps TRBD1 (5 bases). Germline V gives CDR1 SGHTA, CDR2 FQGNSA. This CDR3 has 16 residues. Trimming took off 4 bases at V and 2 bases at J, with 15 bases between the two ends. In DNA form, the CDR3 reads TGTGCCAGCAGCTCTTGGAGGGACGGTGGCAATCAGCCCCAGCATTTT. This codes for CASSSWRDGGNQPQHF. Full variable domain (outside the CDR3, taken from reference TRBV7-2 and TRBJ1-5): GAGVSQSPSNKVTEKGKDVELRCDPISGHTALYWYRQSLGQGLEFLIYFQGNSAPDKSGLPSDRFSAERTGGSVSTLTIQRTQQEDSAVYLCASSSWRDGGNQPQHFGDGTRLSIL.

This chain joins TRBV30 and TRBJ2-6; the D is unclear. Per germline, CDR1 GTSNPN and CDR2 SVGIG (reference sequence). Trimming cost V 0 bases and J 3 bases, with 12 bases left between them. The CDR3 is 16 residues long. The CDR3 sequence is CAWSVRVFFGANVLTF. CDR3 sequence (DNA): TGTGCCTGGAGTGTACGGGTTTTCTTTGGGGCCAACGTCCTGACTTTC.

The V call is TRBV19, the J call TRBJ1-4, with D possibly TRBD1 on 5 matching bases. V was shortened by 4 bases and J by 3 bases, with 12 bases between the two germline ends. Germline-derived CDR1 and CDR2 are LNHDA and SQIVND (reference sequence). The CDR3 runs 15 residues. Here the CDR3 DNA reads TGTGCCAGTAGTACGGGGCAGGAGGCTAATGAAAAACTGTTTTTT. Translating gives CASSTGQEANEKLFF.

The chain recombines TRBV18 with TRBJ2-5; D is unclear. The CDR3 is 15 amino acids. V was shortened by 3 bases and J by 2 bases, with 13 bases between the two germline ends. Germline CDR1 and CDR2: KGHSH and LQKENI. In DNA, the CDR3 is TGTGCCAGCTCACCCCCGTCCAACCAACAAGAGACCCAGTACTTC. It is translated as CASSPPSNQQETQYF.

V gene TRBV30 combines with J gene TRBJ1-5; D unclear. Trimming stripped 4 bases from V and 1 base from J, with 5 bases between. Germline values: CDR1 GTSNPN, CDR2 SVGIG (reference sequence). The CDR3 sequence is 12 residues long. CDR3 residues: CAWTASNQPQHF. CDR3 DNA: TGTGCCTGGACAGCCAGCAATCAGCCCCAGCATTTT.

This clone was seen a few times. The chain links TRBV6-6 to TRBJ2-2; D gene uncertain. Germline-derived CDR1 and CDR2 are MNHNY and SVGAGI (reference sequence). This CDR3 comprises 8 residues. Trimming pared 11 bases from V and 8 bases from J, leaving 3 bases between. Here the CDR3 DNA reads TGTGCCGTGGGGGAGCTGTTTTTT. It encodes CAVGELFF.

The CDR3 region is CASSLEGGEETQYF. The CDR3 DNA sequence: TGTGCCAGCAGCTTAGAGGGCGGGGAAGAGACCCAGTACTTC. The chain couples TRBV7-2 to TRBJ2-5; tentative D call: TRBD2 (6 bases). Germline lookup yields CDR1 SGHTA and CDR2 FQGNSA. V was trimmed by 1 base and J by 3 bases, leaving 9 bases between them. The CDR3 is 14 residues long.

The V call is TRBV5-6, the J call TRBJ2-7, with D unresolved. Germline values: CDR1 SGHDT, CDR2 YYEEEE. With 0 bases removed from V and 6 bases from J, the gap between germline ends came to 10 bases. This CDR3 contains 13 residues. CDR3 loop: CASSLAIIGEQYF. CDR3 sequence (DNA): TGTGCCAGCAGCTTGGCCATCATTGGCGAGCAGTACTTC.

This clone was observed once. The chain uses TRBV4-2 and TRBJ2-5, with 7 bases identical to TRBD1. The CDR3 is 16 amino acids. CDR1 and CDR2 (germline): LGHNA, YNFKEQ. Trimming cost V 0 bases and J 3 bases; bases outside gene matches: 7. The CDR3 sequence is CASSQEGGRGEETQYF. Here the CDR3 DNA reads TGTGCCAGCAGCCAAGAAGGGGGCAGGGGAGAAGAGACCCAGTACTTC.

The rearrangement joins TRBV7-3 to TRBJ1-2; D gene uncertain. Germline V CDR1 and CDR2: SGHTA, FQGTGA. This CDR3 region has 16 residues. V lost 2 bases, J lost 6 bases, and 19 bases lay in between. The CDR3 nucleotides are TGTGCCAGCAGCTTAGGATCCGCAACGAGAGTGGATGGCTACACCTTC. Translated, it gives CASSLGSATRVDGYTF. The whole variable domain, remainder taken from reference TRBV7-3 and TRBJ1-2, is GAGVSQTPSNKVTEKGKYVELRCDPISGHTALYWYRQSLGQGPEFLIYFQGTGAADDSGLPNDRFFAVRPEGSVSTLKIQRTERGDSAVYLCASSLGSATRVDGYTFGSGTRLTVV.

The rearrangement links TRBV4-2 to TRBJ2-4, with D perhaps TRBD2 (5 bases). There are 18 residues in the CDR3. V dropped 0 bases and J dropped 0 bases, with 15 bases sitting between them. Germline V gene sequence: CDR1 LGHNA, CDR2 YNFKEQ. CDR3 coding DNA: TGTGCCAGCAGCCAAGAGACTGACGTGGCGGGAGCCAAAAACATTCAGTACTTC. Protein product: CASSQETDVAGAKNIQYF.

The J gene is TRBJ1-5, the V gene TRBV7-8; D remains unclear. This CDR3 is built from 15 residues. Germline assignment: CDR1 SGHVS and CDR2 FQNEAQ. V was clipped by 5 bases and J by 7 bases, with 18 bases between them. The CDR3 nucleotides are TGTGCCAGCAGCCCATTCCCGGGAAATGGGCAGCCCCAGCATTTT. Its protein is CASSPFPGNGQPQHF.

The J gene is TRBJ2-5, the V gene TRBV5-1, with no clear D. The V and J ends lost 7 bases and 0 bases respectively, with 13 bases between them. CDR3 size: 14 residues. The germline V gene encodes CDR1 SGHRS and CDR2 YFSETQ. The CDR3 region is CASGRTEYQETQYF. The CDR3 DNA reads TGCGCCAGCGGAAGGACGGAGTACCAAGAGACCCAGTACTTC.

The chain uses TRBV7-2 and TRBJ2-3, with TRBD2 matching 7 bases. This CDR3 has 16 residues. CDR1 is SGHTA and CDR2 is FQGNSA in the germline V gene. Unmatched junction bases numbered 14, after V lost 2 bases and J lost 9 bases. CDR3 nucleotides: TGTGCCAGCAGCTTAAGCGGACTCAAGGCGGGAGACACGCAGTATTTT. This gives the protein CASSLSGLKAGDTQYF. The whole variable domain, remainder taken from reference TRBV7-2 and TRBJ2-3, is GAGVSQSPSNKVTEKGKDVELRCDPISGHTALYWYRQSLGQGLEFLIYFQGNSAPDKSGLPSDRFSAERTGGSVSTLTIQRTQQEDSAVYLCASSLSGLKAGDTQYFGPGTRLTVL.

The chain employs TRBV5-1 and TRBJ1-2; D unresolved. V gave up 0 bases and J gave up 8 bases, with 14 bases separating them. CDR1 is SGHRS, CDR2 YFSETQ, per germline. The CDR3 has 14 residues. In DNA form, the CDR3 reads TGCGCCAGCAGCTTGGAAAACCAACTATGGGGCTACACCTTC. Translated: CASSLENQLWGYTF.

V and J are TRBV19 and TRBJ2-7, with 7 bases that match TRBD2. The germline V gene encodes CDR1 LNHDA and CDR2 SQIVND (reference sequence). Germline trimming cut 3 bases from V and 2 bases from J; bases unmatched to any gene: 4. The CDR3 contains 14 residues. Here the CDR3 reads CASSMDAGAYEQYF. The CDR3 DNA reads as TGTGCCAGTAGTATGGATGCGGGAGCCTACGAGCAGTACTTC.